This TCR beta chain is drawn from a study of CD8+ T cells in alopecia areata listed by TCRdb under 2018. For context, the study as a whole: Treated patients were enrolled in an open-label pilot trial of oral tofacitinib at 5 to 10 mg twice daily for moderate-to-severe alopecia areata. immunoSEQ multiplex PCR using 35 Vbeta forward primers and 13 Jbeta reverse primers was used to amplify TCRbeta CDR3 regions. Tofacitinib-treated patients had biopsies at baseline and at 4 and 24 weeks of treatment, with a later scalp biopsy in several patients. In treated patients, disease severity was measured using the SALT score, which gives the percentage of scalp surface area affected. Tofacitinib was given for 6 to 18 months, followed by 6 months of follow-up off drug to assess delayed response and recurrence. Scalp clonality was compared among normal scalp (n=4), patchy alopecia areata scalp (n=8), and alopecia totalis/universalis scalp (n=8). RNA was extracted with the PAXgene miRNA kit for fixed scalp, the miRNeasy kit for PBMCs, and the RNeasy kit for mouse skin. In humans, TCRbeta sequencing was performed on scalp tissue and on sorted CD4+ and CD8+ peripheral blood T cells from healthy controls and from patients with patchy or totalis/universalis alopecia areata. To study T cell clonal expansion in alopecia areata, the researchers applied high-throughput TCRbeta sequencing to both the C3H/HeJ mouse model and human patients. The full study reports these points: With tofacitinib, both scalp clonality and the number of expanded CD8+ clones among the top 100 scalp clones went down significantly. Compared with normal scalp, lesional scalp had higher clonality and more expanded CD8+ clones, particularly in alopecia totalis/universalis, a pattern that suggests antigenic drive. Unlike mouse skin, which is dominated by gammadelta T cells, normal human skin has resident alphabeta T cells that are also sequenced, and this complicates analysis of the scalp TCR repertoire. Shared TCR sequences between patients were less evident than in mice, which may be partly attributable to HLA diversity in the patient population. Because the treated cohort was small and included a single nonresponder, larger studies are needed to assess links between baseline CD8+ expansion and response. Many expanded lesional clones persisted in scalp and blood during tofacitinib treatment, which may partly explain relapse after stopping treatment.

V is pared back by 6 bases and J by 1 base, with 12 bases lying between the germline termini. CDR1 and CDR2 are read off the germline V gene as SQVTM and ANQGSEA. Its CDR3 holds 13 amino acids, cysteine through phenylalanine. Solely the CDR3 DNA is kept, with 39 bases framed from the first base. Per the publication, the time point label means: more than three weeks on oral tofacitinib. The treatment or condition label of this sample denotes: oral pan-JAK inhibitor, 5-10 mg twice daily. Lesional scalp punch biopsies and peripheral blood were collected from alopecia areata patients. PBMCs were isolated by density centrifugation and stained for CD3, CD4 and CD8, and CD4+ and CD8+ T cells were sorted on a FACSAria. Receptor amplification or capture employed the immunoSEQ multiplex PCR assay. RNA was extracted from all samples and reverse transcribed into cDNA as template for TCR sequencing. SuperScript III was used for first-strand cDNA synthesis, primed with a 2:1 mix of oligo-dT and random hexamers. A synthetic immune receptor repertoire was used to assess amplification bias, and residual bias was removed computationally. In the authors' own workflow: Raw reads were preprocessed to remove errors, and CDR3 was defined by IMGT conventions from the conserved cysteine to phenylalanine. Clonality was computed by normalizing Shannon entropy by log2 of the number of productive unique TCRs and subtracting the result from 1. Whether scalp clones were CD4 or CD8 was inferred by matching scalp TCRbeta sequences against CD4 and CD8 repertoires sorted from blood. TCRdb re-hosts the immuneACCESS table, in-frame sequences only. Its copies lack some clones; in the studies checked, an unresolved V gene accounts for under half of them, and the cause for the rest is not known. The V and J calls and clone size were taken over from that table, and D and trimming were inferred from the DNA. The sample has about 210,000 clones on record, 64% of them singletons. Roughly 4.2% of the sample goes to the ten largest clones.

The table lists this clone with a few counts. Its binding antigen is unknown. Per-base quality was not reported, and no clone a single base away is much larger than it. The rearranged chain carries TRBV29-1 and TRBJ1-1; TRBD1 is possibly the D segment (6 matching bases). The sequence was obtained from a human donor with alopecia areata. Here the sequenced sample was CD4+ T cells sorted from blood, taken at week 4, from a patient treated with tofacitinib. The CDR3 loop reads CSVWPRGNTEAFF. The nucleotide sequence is TGCAGCGTCTGGCCCAGGGGGAACACTGAAGCTTTCTTT.